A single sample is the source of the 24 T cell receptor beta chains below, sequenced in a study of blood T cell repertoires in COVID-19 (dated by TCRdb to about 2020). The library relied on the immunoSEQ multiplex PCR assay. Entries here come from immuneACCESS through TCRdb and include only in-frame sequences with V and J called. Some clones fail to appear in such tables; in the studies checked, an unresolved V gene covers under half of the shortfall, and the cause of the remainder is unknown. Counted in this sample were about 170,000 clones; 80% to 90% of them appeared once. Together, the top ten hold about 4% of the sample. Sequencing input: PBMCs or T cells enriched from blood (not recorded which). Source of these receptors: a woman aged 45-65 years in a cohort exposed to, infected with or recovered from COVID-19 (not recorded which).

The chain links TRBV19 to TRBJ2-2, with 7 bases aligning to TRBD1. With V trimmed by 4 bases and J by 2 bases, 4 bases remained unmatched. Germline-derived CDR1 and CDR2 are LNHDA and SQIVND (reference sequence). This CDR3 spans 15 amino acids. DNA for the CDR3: TGTGCCAGTAGTACACAGGGGATCAACACCGGGGAGCTGTTTTTT. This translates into CASSTQGINTGELFF.

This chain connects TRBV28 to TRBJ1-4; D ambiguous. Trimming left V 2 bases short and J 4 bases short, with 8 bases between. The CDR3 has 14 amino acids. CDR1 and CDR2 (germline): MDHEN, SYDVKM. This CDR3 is CASSLRDNNEKLFF. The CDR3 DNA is TGTGCCAGCAGTTTACGGGATAATAATGAAAAACTGTTTTTT.

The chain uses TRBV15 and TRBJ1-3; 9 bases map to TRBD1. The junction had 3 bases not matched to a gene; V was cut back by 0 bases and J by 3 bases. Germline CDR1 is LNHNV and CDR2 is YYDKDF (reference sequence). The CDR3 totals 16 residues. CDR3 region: CATSRDRDRVGNTIYF. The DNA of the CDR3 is TGTGCCACCAGCAGAGACCGGGACAGGGTTGGAAACACCATATATTTT.

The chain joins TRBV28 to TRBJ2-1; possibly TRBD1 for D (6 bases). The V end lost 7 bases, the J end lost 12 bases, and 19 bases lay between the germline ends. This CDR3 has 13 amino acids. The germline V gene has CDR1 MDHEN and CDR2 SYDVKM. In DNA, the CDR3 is TGTGCCAGCAAGCCCGGGACAACATATGGGCAGTTCTTC. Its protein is CASKPGTTYGQFF.

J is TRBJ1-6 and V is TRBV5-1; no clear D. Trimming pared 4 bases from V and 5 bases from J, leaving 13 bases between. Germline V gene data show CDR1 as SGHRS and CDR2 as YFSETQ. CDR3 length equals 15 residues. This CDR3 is CASSAAAENNSPLHF. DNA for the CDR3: TGCGCCAGCAGCGCGGCGGCAGAAAATAATTCACCCCTCCACTTT.

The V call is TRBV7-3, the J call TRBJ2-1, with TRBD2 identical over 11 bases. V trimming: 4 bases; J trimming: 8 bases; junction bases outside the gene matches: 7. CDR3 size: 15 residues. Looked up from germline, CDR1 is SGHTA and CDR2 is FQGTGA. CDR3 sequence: CASSSSGRIVDEQFF. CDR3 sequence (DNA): TGTGCCAGCAGCTCTAGCGGGAGGATTGTTGATGAGCAGTTCTTC.

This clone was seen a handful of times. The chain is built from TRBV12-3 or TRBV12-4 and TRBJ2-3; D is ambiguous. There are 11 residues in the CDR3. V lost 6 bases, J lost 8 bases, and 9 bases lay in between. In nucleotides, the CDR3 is TGTGCCAGCAGCGCTCGGAGTACGCAGTATTTT. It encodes CASSARSTQYF.

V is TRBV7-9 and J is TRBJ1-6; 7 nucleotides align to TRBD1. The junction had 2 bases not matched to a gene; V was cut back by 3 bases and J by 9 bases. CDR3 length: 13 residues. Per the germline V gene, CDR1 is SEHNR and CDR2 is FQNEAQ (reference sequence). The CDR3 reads CASSFQGGSPLHF. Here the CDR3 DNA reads TGTGCCAGCAGCTTCCAGGGGGGTTCACCCCTCCACTTT.

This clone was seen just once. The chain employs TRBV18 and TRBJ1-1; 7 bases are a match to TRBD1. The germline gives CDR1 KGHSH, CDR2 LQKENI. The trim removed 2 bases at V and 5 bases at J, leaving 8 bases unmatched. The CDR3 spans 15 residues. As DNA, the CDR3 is TGTGCCAGCTCACCAGACTCACAGGGGTGGACTGAAGCTTTCTTT. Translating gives CASSPDSQGWTEAFF.

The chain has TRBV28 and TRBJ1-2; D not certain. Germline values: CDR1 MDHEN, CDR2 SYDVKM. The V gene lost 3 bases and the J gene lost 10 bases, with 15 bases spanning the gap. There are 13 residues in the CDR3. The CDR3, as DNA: TGTGCCAGCAGTTTGGAACTACACCGGTTCTACACCTTC. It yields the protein CASSLELHRFYTF.

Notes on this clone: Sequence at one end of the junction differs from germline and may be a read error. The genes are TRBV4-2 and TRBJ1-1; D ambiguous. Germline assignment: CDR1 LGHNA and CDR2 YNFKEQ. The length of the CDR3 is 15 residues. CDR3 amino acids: CASSQESGGNAEAFF. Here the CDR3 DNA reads TGTGCCAGCAGCCAAGAATCGGGCGGGAACGCTGAAGCTTTCTTT.

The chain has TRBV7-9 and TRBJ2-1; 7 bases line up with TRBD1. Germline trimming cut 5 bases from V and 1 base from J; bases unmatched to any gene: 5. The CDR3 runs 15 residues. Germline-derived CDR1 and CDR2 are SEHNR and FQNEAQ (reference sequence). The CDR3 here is CASSERQGSYNEQFF. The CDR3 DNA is TGTGCCAGCAGCGAGAGACAGGGTTCCTACAATGAGCAGTTCTTC.

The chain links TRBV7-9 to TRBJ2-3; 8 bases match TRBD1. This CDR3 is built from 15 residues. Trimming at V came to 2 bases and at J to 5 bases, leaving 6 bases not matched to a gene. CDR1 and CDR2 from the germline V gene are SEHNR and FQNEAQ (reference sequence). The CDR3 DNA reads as TGTGCCAGCAGCTTACGGACAGGGAAGGTAGATACGCAGTATTTT. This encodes CASSLRTGKVDTQYF.

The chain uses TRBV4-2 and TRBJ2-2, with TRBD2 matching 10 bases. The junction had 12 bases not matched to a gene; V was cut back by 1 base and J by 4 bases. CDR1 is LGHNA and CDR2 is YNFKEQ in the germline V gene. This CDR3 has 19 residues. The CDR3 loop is CASSQVASGGIDGTGELFF. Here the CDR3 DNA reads TGTGCCAGCAGCCAAGTAGCTAGCGGGGGTATTGACGGCACCGGGGAGCTGTTTTTT.

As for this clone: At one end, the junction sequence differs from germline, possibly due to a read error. The CDR3 is CSASHDFVTSVKDNKQFF. CDR3 in DNA: TGCAGTGCTAGTCACGATTTCGTGACTAGCGTTAAGGACAATAAGCAGTTCTTC. This chain uses TRBV20-1 with TRBJ2-1; 8 nucleotides match TRBD2. The CDR3 covers 18 residues. CDR1 is DFQATT and CDR2 is SNEGSKA in the germline V gene (reference sequence).

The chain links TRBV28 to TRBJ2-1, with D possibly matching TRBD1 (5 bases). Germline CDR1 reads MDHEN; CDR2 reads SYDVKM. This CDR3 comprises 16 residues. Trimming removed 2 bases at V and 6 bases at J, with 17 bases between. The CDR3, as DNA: TGTGCCAGCAGTTTACCTGGGGCAGGGTTGTCCAATGAGCAGTTCTTC. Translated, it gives CASSLPGAGLSNEQFF.

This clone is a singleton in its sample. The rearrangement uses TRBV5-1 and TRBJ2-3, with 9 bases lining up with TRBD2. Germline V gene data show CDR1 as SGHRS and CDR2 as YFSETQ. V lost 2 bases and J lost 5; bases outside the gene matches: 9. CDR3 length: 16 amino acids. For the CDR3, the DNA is TGCGCCAGCAGCTTAGTTCCTAGCGGGGTTCAAGATACGCAGTATTTT. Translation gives CASSLVPSGVQDTQYF.

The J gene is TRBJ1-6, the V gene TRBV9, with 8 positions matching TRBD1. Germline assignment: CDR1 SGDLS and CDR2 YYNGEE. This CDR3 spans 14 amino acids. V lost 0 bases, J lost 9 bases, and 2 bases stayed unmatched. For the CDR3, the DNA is TGTGCCAGCAGCGTAGAAACAGGGGGTTCACCCCTCCACTTT. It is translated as CASSVETGGSPLHF. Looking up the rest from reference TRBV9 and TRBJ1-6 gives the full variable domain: DSGVTQTPKHLITATGQRVTLRCSPRSGDLSVYWYQQSLDQGLQFLIQYYNGEERAKGNILERFSAQQFPDLHSELNLSSLELGDSALYFCASSVETGGSPLHFGNGTRLTVT.

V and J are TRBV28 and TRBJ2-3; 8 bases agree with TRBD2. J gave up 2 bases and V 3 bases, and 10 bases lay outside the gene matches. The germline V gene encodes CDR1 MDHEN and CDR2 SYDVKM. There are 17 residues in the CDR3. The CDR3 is CASSLHTAGATTDTQYF. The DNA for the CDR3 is TGTGCCAGCAGTTTGCATACAGCGGGGGCCACCACAGATACGCAGTATTTT. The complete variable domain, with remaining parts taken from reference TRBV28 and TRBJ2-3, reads DVKVTQSSRYLVKRTGEKVFLECVQDMDHENMFWYRQDPGLGLRLIYFSYDVKMKEKGDIPEGYSVSREKKERFSLILESASTNQTSMYLCASSLHTAGATTDTQYFGPGTRLTVL.

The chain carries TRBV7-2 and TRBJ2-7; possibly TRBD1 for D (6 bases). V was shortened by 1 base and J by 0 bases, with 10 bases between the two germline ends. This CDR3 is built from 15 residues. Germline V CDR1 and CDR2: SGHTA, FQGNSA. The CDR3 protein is CASSLVGDISYEQYF. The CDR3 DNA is TGTGCCAGCAGCTTAGTCGGGGACATCTCCTACGAGCAGTACTTC. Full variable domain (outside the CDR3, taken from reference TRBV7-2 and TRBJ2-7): GAGVSQSPSNKVTEKGKDVELRCDPISGHTALYWYRQSLGQGLEFLIYFQGNSAPDKSGLPSDRFSAERTGGSVSTLTIQRTQQEDSAVYLCASSLVGDISYEQYFGPGTRLTVT.

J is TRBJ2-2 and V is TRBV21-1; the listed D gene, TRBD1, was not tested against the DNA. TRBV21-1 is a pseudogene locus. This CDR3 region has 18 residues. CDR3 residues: CASSKKRRGGDNTGELFF. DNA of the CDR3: TGTGCCAGCAGCAAAAAAAGGCGAGGGGGCGATAACACCGGGGAGCTGTTTTTT.

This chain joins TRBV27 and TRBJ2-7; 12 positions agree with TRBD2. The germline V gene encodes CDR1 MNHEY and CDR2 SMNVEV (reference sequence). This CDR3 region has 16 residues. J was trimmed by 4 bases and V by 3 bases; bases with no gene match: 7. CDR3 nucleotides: TGTGCCAGCAGTTTGGGACGGACTAGCGGGATATACGAGCAGTACTTC. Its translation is CASSLGRTSGIYEQYF.

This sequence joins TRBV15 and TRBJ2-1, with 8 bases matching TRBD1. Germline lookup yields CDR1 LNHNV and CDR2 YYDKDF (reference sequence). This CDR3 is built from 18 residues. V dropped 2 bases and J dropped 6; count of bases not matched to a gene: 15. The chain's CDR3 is CATSRSRDRPIYGNEQFF. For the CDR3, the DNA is TGTGCCACCAGCAGAAGCCGGGACAGGCCGATATATGGCAATGAGCAGTTCTTC.

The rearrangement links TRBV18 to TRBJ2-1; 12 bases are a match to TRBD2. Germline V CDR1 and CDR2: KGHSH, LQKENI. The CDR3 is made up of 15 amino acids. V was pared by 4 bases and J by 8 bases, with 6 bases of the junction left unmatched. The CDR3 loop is CASSRLAGGIDEQFF. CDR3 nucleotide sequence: TGTGCCAGCTCACGGCTAGCGGGGGGGATCGATGAGCAGTTCTTC.